This T cell receptor (beta chain) was sequenced in a study of blood T cell repertoires in COVID-19. Whole-study context: COVID-19 samples, acute and convalescent, were from the United States, Italy and Spain. The analysed material was cDNA or gDNA that came from T cells, B-cell-depleted T cells, or PBMCs.

Original data processing: Nucleated cell number was recorded as an estimate derived from reference gene primer amplification. Sequencing was performed with immunoSEQ multiplex PCR; in TCRdb, only in-frame clones are kept and a portion is missing. V, J and clone size reflect that table, while D and trimming were determined from the DNA. The sample records about 240,000 clones, about four fifths being singletons. V was shortened by 3 bases and J by 4 bases, with 9 bases between the two germline ends. CDR1 and CDR2 (germline): KGHSH, LQKENI. The CDR3 sequence is 14 residues long. The sequencing input was peripheral blood. The TCR sequence derives from a woman between 18 and 29 years old with acute or convalescent COVID-19. V gene TRBV18 combines with J gene TRBJ2-2, with D tentatively TRBD1 (6 bases). In DNA, the CDR3 is TGTGCCAGCTCACCTCGACAGGCCACCGGGGAGCTGTTTTTT. Amino acids: CASSPRQATGELFF.